This T cell receptor beta chain was documented in a study of cytomegalovirus exposure and HLA in healthy donors. Study context: Out of about 410 genotyped donors, about 80% belonged to the Caucasian-associated ancestry cluster. Study observations and caveats: A link between a missense DCLRE1C variant and TCR beta V- and J-gene trimming emerged from a later analysis.

As regards this clone: Its antigen is currently unknown.

The CDR3 consists of 16 residues. The germline gives CDR1 SGHRS, CDR2 YFSETQ. Trimming pared 4 bases from V and 2 bases from J, leaving 17 bases between. PCR amplification relied on 60 Vbeta primers (plus 13 Jbeta primers). The data were produced by immunoSEQ multiplex PCR, yet TCRdb's version contains in-frame clones alone and is incomplete. The table has approximately 100,000 clones, 70% seen once. Specimen: PBMCs. The J gene is TRBJ2-3, the V gene TRBV5-1; weak D call: TRBD2 (7 bases). This TCR came from a man aged 50 to 59 in good health and CMV-seronegative. CDR3 bases: TGCGCCAGCAGCAGCCTTGGGGGGGGGCCCACAGATACGCAGTATTTT. It translates to CASSSLGGGPTDTQYF.